The 19 T cell receptor beta chains listed next were all sequenced from one sample in a study of shared clonotypes between healthy human individuals. Here immunoSEQ multiplex PCR was the method, and the copy in TCRdb shows in-frame clones only, minus some. The table lists 600,000 to 750,000 clones, over 55% of them singletons. Sequenced sample: memory CD4+ T cells sorted from blood. Subset: CD45RA-negative fraction. These receptors were collected from a woman in her twenties or thirties in good health.

This chain joins TRBV28 and TRBJ1-2, with a possible D match to TRBD1 (5 bases). V was cut by 6 bases and J by 14 bases, with 25 bases left in between. Germline CDR1 MDHEN, CDR2 SYDVKM. This CDR3 comprises 14 residues. Here the CDR3 reads CASSPWDGAIVNTF. The CDR3 DNA follows: TGTGCCAGCAGCCCCTGGGACGGAGCCATAGTGAATACCTTC.

The chain couples TRBV30 to TRBJ2-4, with 10 bases lining up with TRBD1. V dropped 5 bases and J dropped 5; count of bases not matched to a gene: 3. The CDR3 is 13 amino acids. The germline V gene encodes CDR1 GTSNPN and CDR2 SVGIG (reference sequence). The CDR3 DNA reads as TGTGCCTGGTCCGGGACAGGGGAAAACATTCAGTACTTC. It translates to CAWSGTGENIQYF.

This chain connects TRBV4-1 to TRBJ2-1; a weak D match, TRBD2 (5 bases). V was trimmed by 0 bases and J by 6 bases, leaving 24 bases between them. Germline-derived CDR1 and CDR2 are MGHRA and YSYEKL. This CDR3 is built from 19 residues. This CDR3 is CASSQDVLVRVRTSNEQFF. The CDR3, as DNA: TGCGCCAGCAGCCAAGATGTACTAGTGCGCGTCCGGACGAGCAATGAGCAGTTCTTC.

The table lists this clone with a count of one. The CDR3: CASSQGPGLAGDHEQFF. The DNA for the CDR3 is TGCGCCAGCAGCCAGGGGCCGGGACTAGCGGGAGATCACGAGCAGTTCTTC. The V gene is TRBV4-1, the J gene TRBJ2-1, with 14 bases aligning to TRBD2. The CDR3 sequence is 17 residues long. Trimming at V came to 3 bases and at J to 10 bases, leaving 11 bases not matched to a gene. Germline assignment: CDR1 MGHRA and CDR2 YSYEKL.

DNA of the CDR3: TGCGCCAGCAGCCCGGGTCAGGGGACAAAATATGAGCAGTTCTTC. Protein: CASSPGQGTKYEQFF. The chain couples TRBV5-1 to TRBJ2-1; D might be TRBD1 (6 bases). The V end was cut by 4 bases, the J end by 8 bases, with 19 bases between. The CDR3 length is 15 residues. CDR1 is SGHRS and CDR2 is YFSETQ in the germline V gene.

This clone was recorded once. The chain uses TRBV11-2 and TRBJ1-5, with D unresolved. V was cut by 0 bases and J by 2 bases, with 8 bases left in between. This CDR3 comprises 15 residues. In germline, CDR1 is SGHAT, CDR2 FQNNGV. The CDR3 DNA reads TGTGCCAGCAGCTTAGATCCCATGGGCAATCAGCCCCAGCATTTT. Translation: CASSLDPMGNQPQHF.

The chain is built from TRBV27 and TRBJ2-3; 11 bases fit TRBD2. Trimming took 5 bases from V and 4 from J; bases not matched to a gene: 14. There are 18 residues in the CDR3. Germline lookup yields CDR1 MNHEY and CDR2 SMNVEV (reference sequence). CDR3 sequence: CASSPLPTSGRLSDTQYF. In DNA, the CDR3 is TGTGCCAGCAGTCCACTCCCTACTAGCGGGAGATTGTCAGATACGCAGTATTTT.

This clone turned up a few times. V gene TRBV18 combines with J gene TRBJ2-7; no reliable D call. The CDR3 runs 12 residues. The V end was cut by 6 bases, the J end by 3 bases, with 9 bases between. CDR1 and CDR2 (germline): KGHSH, LQKENI. The chain's CDR3 is CASSFDSYEQYF. CDR3 bases: TGTGCCAGCTCGTTCGATAGCTACGAGCAGTACTTC.

This clone was observed once. V is TRBV7-2 and J is TRBJ1-2, with D possibly TRBD1 on 6 matching bases. CDR3 length: 14 residues. The V end was cut by 6 bases, the J end by 8 bases, with 19 bases between. Germline CDR1 is SGHTA and CDR2 is FQGNSA. The CDR3 DNA follows: TGTGCCAGCAGTCGGACACAGGGAGGAGGCGGCTACACCTTC. It yields the protein CASSRTQGGGGYTF.

The V call is TRBV6-1, the J call TRBJ2-7; 7 bases are a match to TRBD2. The CDR3 contains 17 residues. Germline CDR1 is MNHNS and CDR2 is SASEGT. Unmatched junction bases numbered 11, after V lost 2 bases and J lost 1 base. CDR3 region: CASSEKSRGSISYEQYF. The CDR3 coding sequence is TGTGCCAGCAGTGAAAAGTCTCGCGGGAGCATTTCCTACGAGCAGTACTTC.

This chain connects TRBV27 to TRBJ1-3, with TRBD1 matching 8 bases. With 6 bases clipped from V and 0 bases from J, the junction kept 10 bases outside the gene matches. The germline gives CDR1 MNHEY, CDR2 SMNVEV (reference sequence). CDR3 size: 17 residues. The CDR3 DNA sequence: TGTGCCAGCAGGGGGTGGACAGGGACAAACTCTGGAAACACCATATATTTT. It codes for CASRGWTGTNSGNTIYF.

The genes are TRBV28 and TRBJ2-2; no reliable D call. CDR1 and CDR2 from the germline V gene are MDHEN and SYDVKM. The CDR3 has 14 residues. The V end lost 2 bases, the J end lost 7 bases, and 11 bases lay between the germline ends. The CDR3 DNA reads TGTGCCAGCAGTTTAGGGCAAGCCGGCGGGGAGCTGTTTTTT. Translation: CASSLGQAGGELFF.

V is TRBV19 and J is TRBJ1-3; no clear D gene. There are 13 residues in the CDR3. V was pared by 8 bases and J by 0 bases, with 8 bases between. In germline, CDR1 is LNHDA, CDR2 SQIVND (reference sequence). The CDR3 is CASPDLSGNTIYF. CDR3 in DNA: TGTGCCAGTCCGGACCTCTCTGGAAACACCATATATTTT.

This sequence joins TRBV27 and TRBJ1-4, with 8 bases lining up with TRBD1. This CDR3 region has 16 residues. Per the germline V gene, CDR1 is MNHEY and CDR2 is SMNVEV (reference sequence). V shed 3 bases, J shed 1 base, and the junction held 4 bases outside the gene matches. CDR3: CASSFYRGETNEKLFF. Here the CDR3 DNA reads TGTGCCAGCAGTTTTTACAGGGGGGAAACTAATGAAAAACTGTTTTTT.

The chain uses TRBV28 and TRBJ2-2; D is unresolved. Germline CDR1 MDHEN, CDR2 SYDVKM. CDR3 length: 14 residues. Trimming left V 5 bases short and J 1 base short, with 8 bases between. CDR3 nucleotides: TGTGCCAGCAGTGTGCGGAGGAACACCGGGGAGCTGTTTTTT. It is translated as CASSVRRNTGELFF.

As concerns this clone: The same CDR3 is also encoded by other DNA sequences in this sample. The V call is TRBV28, the J call TRBJ1-5; the match to TRBD1 covers 9 bases. There are 13 residues in the CDR3. CDR1 is MDHEN, CDR2 SYDVKM, per germline. The trim removed 6 bases at V and 4 bases at J, leaving 1 base unmatched. DNA for the CDR3: TGTGCCAGCAGACAGGGGGCTAATCAGCCCCAGCATTTT. Translated, it gives CASRQGANQPQHF.

In its sample, this clone was seen once. The V and J genes are TRBV28 and TRBJ2-6, with D possibly TRBD2 on 5 matching bases. V shed 7 bases and J shed 0 bases, with 7 bases lying between them. This CDR3 contains 14 residues. Germline V gene data show CDR1 as MDHEN and CDR2 as SYDVKM. The CDR3, as DNA: TGTGCCAGCACGGGGTACTCTGGGGCCAACGTCCTGACTTTC. Residues: CASTGYSGANVLTF.

The genes are TRBV6-4 and TRBJ1-1; perhaps TRBD1 as D (5 bases). Germline V gene sequence: CDR1 MRHNA, CDR2 SNTAGT. CDR3 length: 15 amino acids. V lost 1 base and J 3 bases, leaving 12 bases between the germline ends. The CDR3 sequence is CASSDLGPWDTEAFF. For the CDR3, the DNA is TGTGCCAGCAGTGACTTGGGGCCCTGGGACACTGAAGCTTTCTTT.

The chain employs TRBV7-7 and TRBJ2-5, with 8 bases fitting TRBD1. V lost 1 base and J lost 4; bases outside the gene matches: 2. This CDR3 spans 14 amino acids. Germline V gives CDR1 SSHAT, CDR2 FNYEAQ (reference sequence). The CDR3 sequence is CASSLGRGLETQYF. CDR3 coding DNA: TGTGCCAGCAGCTTAGGCAGGGGGCTAGAGACCCAGTACTTC.